The TCR beta chain under discussion was sequenced for a study of low-dose radiotherapy and immunotherapy resistance in tumors. Study-wide background: Over 26 weeks, cohort 2 got 1 Gy every two weeks, reaching 13 Gy. Patients received cyclophosphamide 200 mg/m2 intravenously every two weeks, the day before radiation-immunotherapy.

cDNA synthesis used a TRAV/TRBV-specific primer set for both chains. TCR amplification involved about 18 PCR cycles with a constant-region primer and V-primer adapter. The mRNA which had been isolated was amplified by in vitro transcription. A single record per CDR3 protein comes from TCRdb applying MiXCR to the reads. The sample lists approximately 80,000 distinct CDR3 sequences; around a sixth were seen once. This clonotype showed up many times. Germline V CDR1 and CDR2: KGHSH, LQKENI. The CDR3 contains 14 residues. The V and J ends lost 3 bases and 2 bases respectively, with 9 bases between them. As to time point: after trial treatment. Treatment in this sample: LDRT plus nivolumab, ipilimumab, low-dose cyclophosphamide and aspirin (RACIN trial).

The origin of this receptor is a male donor with prostate cancer. This specimen was PBMCs, taken after low-dose radiotherapy plus immunotherapy. The chain has TRBV18 and TRBJ2-3, with D uncertain. The CDR3 spells CASSPGRYTDTQYF. CDR3 DNA sequence: TGTGCCAGCTCACCGGGCAGGTACACAGATACGCAGTATTTT.